Detailed here is one TCR beta chain. The antigen is undetermined. From the 5' RACE reads, TCRdb called clonotypes with MiXCR, one entry per CDR3 protein. The top ten clones hold around 3.5% of a sample with 250,000 to 300,000 distinct CDR3 sequences, about 5.2% of them seen once. This CDR3 spans 13 amino acids. Germline V gene data show CDR1 as KGHDR and CDR2 as SFDVKD. V gave up 3 bases and J gave up 6 bases, with 9 bases separating them. The data stem from a study of T cells after yellow fever vaccination. Study-wide results and caveats: Though it reached lower strength, the secondary response hit its peak faster, day 5 versus 15.

The sequencing used CD4+ T cells sorted from PBMCs, collected on the day of the yellow fever booster vaccination. V is TRBV24-1 and J is TRBJ2-3; D perhaps matches TRBD1 (6 bases). The clonotype originates from a man younger than 30 who received the YFV17D yellow fever vaccine. The CDR3 DNA reads TGTGCCACCAGTGATGCAGGGGTTGATACGCAGTATTTT. This codes for CATSDAGVDTQYF.